Presented here are 24 T cell receptor beta chains from one specimen sequenced in a study of blood T cell repertoires in COVID-19. The protocol was immunoSEQ multiplex PCR, while the TCRdb copy is restricted to in-frame clones and leaves out a portion. The sample lists fewer than 500,000 clones, roughly 87% seen once, with 0.65% to 0.9% in the top ten. The sequenced sample was PBMCs or T cells enriched from blood (not recorded which). The origin of the receptors is a woman under 30 who had recovered from COVID-19.

The CDR3 region has the DNA TGTGCCAGCAGCTTAGCATCGTACTTAGGCTACACCTTC. Protein sequence: CASSLASYLGYTF. This chain connects TRBV7-2 to TRBJ1-2; D is undetermined. The CDR3 runs to 13 residues. The germline V and J ends were trimmed by 0 bases and 8 bases, with 10 bases remaining between them. Germline lookup yields CDR1 SGHTA and CDR2 FQGNSA.

The chain joins TRBV11-2 to TRBJ2-5, with 8 bases matching TRBD2. The V gene's germline CDR1 is SGHAT and CDR2 FQNNGV. Trimming removed 4 bases from V and 6 bases from J; junction bases left unmatched: 13. The CDR3 is 16 amino acids. CDR3 residues: CASSSVTSVIPQTQYF. DNA of the CDR3: TGTGCCAGCAGCTCCGTGACTAGCGTGATACCCCAGACCCAGTACTTC.

This clone has just one count. The rearrangement links TRBV9 to TRBJ1-6; TRBD1 matches at 7 bases. The CDR3 covers 15 residues. Germline lookup yields CDR1 SGDLS and CDR2 YYNGEE. The V segment lost 0 bases and the J segment 9 bases; nucleotides outside the gene matches: 6. CDR3 sequence: CASSVEGGTGSPLHF. The CDR3 DNA reads TGTGCCAGCAGCGTAGAAGGGGGCACCGGTTCACCCCTCCACTTT. Looking up the rest from reference TRBV9 and TRBJ1-6 gives the full variable domain: DSGVTQTPKHLITATGQRVTLRCSPRSGDLSVYWYQQSLDQGLQFLIQYYNGEERAKGNILERFSAQQFPDLHSELNLSSLELGDSALYFCASSVEGGTGSPLHFGNGTRLTVT.

The genes are TRBV18 and TRBJ1-1; possibly TRBD1 for D (6 bases). CDR1 is KGHSH and CDR2 is LQKENI in the germline V gene. The CDR3 length is 14 residues. V shed 3 bases and J shed 5 bases, with 13 bases lying between them. CDR3: CASSPSRGGTEAFF. As DNA, the CDR3 is TGTGCCAGCTCACCGAGCAGGGGAGGGACTGAAGCTTTCTTT. Combining the CDR3 with reference TRBV18 and TRBJ1-1 gives the whole variable domain NAGVMQNPRHLVRRRGQEARLRCSPMKGHSHVYWYRQLPEEGLKFMVYLQKENIIDESGMPKERFSAEFPKEGPSILRIQQVVRGDSAAYFCASSPSRGGTEAFFGQGTRLTVV.

J is TRBJ2-5 and V is TRBV28; D call uncertain. The germline V and J ends were trimmed by 6 bases and 1 base, with 9 bases remaining between them. Per germline, CDR1 MDHEN and CDR2 SYDVKM. This CDR3 comprises 13 residues. The CDR3 loop is CASRLWAQETQYF. The CDR3 DNA sequence: TGTGCCAGCAGACTTTGGGCCCAAGAGACCCAGTACTTC.

The chain has TRBV2 and TRBJ1-1; possible D gene TRBD1, 5 bases. The CDR3 loop spans 18 amino acids. Germline V lookup: CDR1 SNHLY, CDR2 FYNNEI. Trimming shortened V by 6 bases and J by 0 bases, and 23 bases separated the two germline ends. DNA of the CDR3: TGTGCCAGCAGCGTGGGAGTGGGACTAATGAGCCTGAACACTGAAGCTTTCTTT. Protein: CASSVGVGLMSLNTEAFF.

This rearrangement joins TRBV19 to TRBJ1-5; D might be TRBD1 (5 bases). Trimming took 5 bases from V and 4 from J, leaving 21 bases between them. Germline assignment: CDR1 LNHDA and CDR2 SQIVND (reference sequence). The CDR3 sequence is 17 residues long. The CDR3 region is CASSGRGVERGNQPQHF. Written as DNA, the CDR3 is TGTGCCAGTAGTGGGAGGGGTGTGGAAAGAGGTAATCAGCCCCAGCATTTT.

This clone was seen only a few times. The chain is built from TRBV5-1 and TRBJ2-7, with 11 nucleotides matching TRBD1. Losses at the gene ends were 5 bases for V and 0 bases for J; bases not matched to a gene: 4. Germline V gives CDR1 SGHRS, CDR2 YFSETQ. This CDR3 spans 15 amino acids. CDR3 in amino acids: CASRAGTGGSYEQYF. CDR3 bases: TGCGCCAGCAGGGCCGGGACAGGGGGCTCCTACGAGCAGTACTTC.

The rearrangement links TRBV19 to TRBJ2-1; 8 bases are shared with TRBD2. Per the germline V gene, CDR1 is LNHDA and CDR2 is SQIVND (reference sequence). This CDR3 is built from 13 residues. The J segment lost 10 bases and the V segment lost 8 bases, leaving 10 bases of the junction unmatched. The CDR3 loop is CASSERGGREQFF. Written as DNA, the CDR3 is TGTGCCAGTTCGGAACGGGGGGGCAGAGAGCAGTTCTTC. The whole variable domain, remainder taken from reference TRBV19 and TRBJ2-1, is DGGITQSPKYLFRKEGQNVTLSCEQNLNHDAMYWYRQDPGQGLRLIYYSQIVNDFQKGDIAEGYSVSREKKESFPLTVTSAQKNPTAFYLCASSERGGREQFFGPGTRLTVL.

The V gene is TRBV4-1, the J gene TRBJ2-7, with no clear D. The CDR3 is 13 residues long. CDR1 is MGHRA and CDR2 is YSYEKL in the germline V gene. V was pared by 0 bases and J by 4 bases, with 7 bases between. CDR3 amino acids: CASSQDDGYEQYF. The CDR3, as DNA: TGCGCCAGCAGCCAAGATGACGGGTACGAGCAGTACTTC.

About this clone: The sample holds other DNA sequences that translate to the same CDR3. The chain combines TRBV19 with TRBJ1-5; 7 bases agree with TRBD1. V shed 4 bases and J 2 bases; nucleotides not matched to a gene: 2. Germline lookup yields CDR1 LNHDA and CDR2 SQIVND (reference sequence). CDR3 size: 14 residues. CDR3 sequence: CASSKTGGNQPQHF. DNA for the CDR3: TGTGCCAGTAGTAAAACAGGGGGCAATCAGCCCCAGCATTTT. The full variable domain, its missing parts supplied by reference TRBV19 and TRBJ1-5, is DGGITQSPKYLFRKEGQNVTLSCEQNLNHDAMYWYRQDPGQGLRLIYYSQIVNDFQKGDIAEGYSVSREKKESFPLTVTSAQKNPTAFYLCASSKTGGNQPQHFGDGTRLSIL.

This chain connects TRBV30 to TRBJ1-5, with D unresolved. The CDR3 extends over 13 amino acids. Germline-derived CDR1 and CDR2 are GTSNPN and SVGIG (reference sequence). The V end was cut by 2 bases, the J end by 9 bases, with 14 bases between. Here the CDR3 reads CAWSPTGSGPQHF. DNA for the CDR3: TGTGCCTGGAGTCCGACTGGCTCGGGGCCCCAGCATTTT.

This clone was seen more than once but under ten times. The gene calls are TRBV30 and TRBJ1-4; 7 bases match TRBD1. Germline V gives CDR1 GTSNPN, CDR2 SVGIG (reference sequence). V dropped 0 bases and J dropped 8; count of bases not matched to a gene: 6. The CDR3 consists of 14 residues. The CDR3 region is CAWSVEGAGEKLFF. CDR3 bases: TGTGCCTGGAGTGTAGAGGGGGCAGGGGAAAAACTGTTTTTT. Full variable domain (remainder filled in from reference TRBV30 and TRBJ1-4): SQTIHQWPATLVQPVGSPLSLECTVEGTSNPNLYWYRQAAGRGLQLLFYSVGIGQISSEVPQNLSASRPQDRQFILSSKKLLLSDSGFYLCAWSVEGAGEKLFFGSGTQLSVL.

This chain joins TRBV12-5 and TRBJ1-3, with D unclear. CDR1 is LGHNT, CDR2 FRNRAP, per germline. The CDR3 is 15 amino acids. V shed 7 bases and J shed 0 bases, with 13 bases lying between them. CDR3 residues: CASDLSLSSGNTIYF. CDR3 in DNA: TGTGCTAGTGATTTAAGTCTGAGCTCTGGAAACACCATATATTTT.

Of note for this clone: The junction and the germline gene differ at one end; a read error may be behind it. Other DNA variants within this sample encode the same CDR3. The genes are TRBV2 and TRBJ2-7; 11 bases are shared with TRBD2. CDR1 is SNHLY, CDR2 FYNNEI, per germline. This CDR3 region has 16 residues. The CDR3: CASSAPGTSGLYEQYF. CDR3 bases: TGTGCCAGCAGTGCTCCTGGGACTAGCGGATTATACGAGCAGTATTTC. The variable domain in full, with the rest retrieved from reference TRBV2 and TRBJ2-7, is EPEVTQTPSHQVTQMGQEVILRCVPISNHLYFYWYRQILGQKVEFLVSFYNNEISEKSEIFDDQFSVERPDGSNFTLKIRSTKLEDSAMYFCASSAPGTSGLYEQYFGPGTRLTVT.

V is TRBV28 and J is TRBJ1-5, with TRBD1 as a possible D gene (5 bases). Germline loops: CDR1 MDHEN, CDR2 SYDVKM. V was clipped by 6 bases and J by 7 bases, with 22 bases between them. The CDR3 is made up of 16 amino acids. As DNA, the CDR3 is TGTGCCAGCAGCTTAACTCCCCCAGGGCTGGGGCAGCCCCAGCATTTT. This gives the protein CASSLTPPGLGQPQHF.

This chain links TRBV11-3 with TRBJ2-7, with D unresolved. The CDR3 is 13 amino acids. Germline-derived CDR1 and CDR2 are SGHNT and YENEEA. V was clipped by 0 bases and J by 5 bases, with 8 bases between them. CDR3 sequence (DNA): TGTGCCAGCAGCTTAGATACGGGTCACGAGCAGTACTTC. Protein: CASSLDTGHEQYF.

The gene calls are TRBV7-9 and TRBJ1-2; 7 bases fit TRBD1. The V segment lost 4 bases and the J segment 6 bases; nucleotides outside the gene matches: 5. This CDR3 contains 13 residues. Germline V lookup: CDR1 SEHNR, CDR2 FQNEAQ (reference sequence). CDR3 DNA sequence: TGTGCCAGCAGCTCCGAAGGGGGCAATGGCTACACCTTC. It encodes CASSSEGGNGYTF.

This rearrangement joins TRBV6-5 to TRBJ1-1, with 7 positions matching TRBD1. Germline values: CDR1 MNHEY, CDR2 SVGAGI. V shed 7 bases and J 1 base; nucleotides not matched to a gene: 3. This CDR3 contains 13 residues. CDR3 loop: CASIRQGNTEAFF. The DNA of the CDR3 is TGTGCCAGCATAAGACAGGGGAACACTGAAGCTTTCTTT.

The rearrangement links TRBV6-1 to TRBJ2-3; 7 bases fit TRBD1. Trimming cost V 0 bases and J 4 bases; bases outside gene matches: 10. Per the germline V gene, CDR1 is MNHNS and CDR2 is SASEGT. The CDR3 sequence is 17 residues long. The CDR3, as DNA: TGTGCCAGCAGTGAAGCGCTAGGCCAGGGGGTACCAGATACGCAGTATTTT. Translating gives CASSEALGQGVPDTQYF.

The rearrangement uses TRBV9 and TRBJ1-2; 7 bases match TRBD1. The CDR3 loop spans 15 amino acids. Germline assignment: CDR1 SGDLS and CDR2 YYNGEE. J was trimmed by 2 bases and V by 3 bases; bases with no gene match: 7. The CDR3, as DNA: TGTGCCAGCAGCGCCGCCAGGGGGGAGAACTATGGCTACACCTTC. It specifies CASSAARGENYGYTF.

This clone has just one count. The V gene is TRBV3-1 (or the pseudogene TRBV3-2), the J gene TRBJ1-1; D is possibly TRBD1 (6 bases). Between the trimmed V and J ends, which lost 3 bases and 5 bases, there was a span of 10 bases. Germline V gene data show CDR1 as LGHDT and CDR2 as YNNKEL (reference sequence). The CDR3 contains 13 residues. CDR3 sequence: CASSHRGTTEAFF. CDR3 nucleotides: TGTGCCAGCAGCCATAGGGGGACGACTGAAGCTTTCTTT.

The chain couples TRBV7-3 to TRBJ2-3, with 7 bases that match TRBD2. This CDR3 spans 18 amino acids. The V and J ends lost 4 bases and 0 bases, in that order; junction bases with no gene match: 13. Looked up from germline, CDR1 is SGHTA and CDR2 is FQGTGA. The DNA of the CDR3 is TGTGCCAGCAGCTCCCCGGGACTAAAGGATGCTAGCACAGATACGCAGTATTTT. It is translated as CASSSPGLKDASTDTQYF.

In this sample, this clone turned up a few times. This chain links TRBV5-6 with TRBJ1-2; tentatively, D is TRBD1 (5 bases). V gave up 3 bases and J gave up 4 bases, with 13 bases separating them. The CDR3 consists of 14 residues. Germline V CDR1 and CDR2: SGHDT, YYEEEE. CDR3 loop: CASSSRGALYGYTF. CDR3 DNA: TGTGCCAGCAGCTCCCGCGGGGCGCTCTATGGCTACACCTTC.